This record covers a single T cell receptor beta chain. What this receptor recognizes is not known. Per-base quality was not reported, and no clone a single base away is much larger than it. The library was produced with the immunoSEQ multiplex PCR assay. A mixture of 60 forward primers for TCR Vbeta segments and 13 reverse primers for TCR Jbeta segments was used in the multiplex PCR. The CDR3 region of rearranged TCR beta genes was amplified from genomic DNA by a multiplex PCR assay. The amplified TCR beta libraries were sequenced on the Illumina HiSeq System as 87-base-pair reads. As for the original processing: Across the roughly 700 repertoires, a later analysis counted 75 million to 90 million unique TCR beta chains, approximately 12 million of which were shared by at least two donors. Raw reads were error-corrected and collapsed into unique sequences with a nearest-neighbor algorithm that merged closely related sequences to remove PCR and sequencing errors. CDR3 sequences were aligned to IMGT reference sequences to assign V, D and J gene segments. For a sequence to be retained, a match of at least six nucleotides to both a V gene segment and a J gene segment was required. Rearrangements were classified as productive when the CDR3 lacked stop codons and remained in frame with V and J, and all other rearrangements were classified as non-productive. Following IMGT convention, CDR3 was defined as the stretch from the second conserved V-encoded cysteine to the conserved J-encoded phenylalanine. The earlier analysis of fewer than 700 of the donors excluded sequences that lacked an unambiguous match to a single V gene segment. An earlier analysis of over 450 of the donors classified V segments as functional when productive rearrangements were above 56.7% and as segregating when the standard deviation between donors was above 5%. A statistical classification framework was developed to diagnose cytomegalovirus status using the catalog of TCR beta chain sequences. In a later analysis, TCR nucleotide sequences were compared against IMGT/GENE-DB human TR gene sequences so that V and J genes could be assigned. The TCRdist pipeline was used in a later analysis to assign CDR3 sequences and most-parsimonious VDJ recombination scenarios. In a later analysis, every TCR beta chain was defined by the combination of its CDR3 amino acid sequence and its V-gene family, and reads without a unique V-gene family were dropped. In a later analysis, a few hundred highly shared, low-generation-probability nucleotide sequences were removed to address suspected cross-contamination and a sequencing artifact. In a later analysis, a clonal expansion index for each public chain was calculated from normalized within-repertoire ranks of inferred template counts. In a later analysis, generation probabilities were computed with a VDJ recombination model fitted to out-of-frame rearrangements, and the resulting probabilities were checked against IGoR. A later analysis scored TCR-TCR, TCR-HLA and TCR-CMV co-occurrence with hypergeometric tests, applying a repertoire-size bias correction to TCR pairs. In a later analysis, false discovery rates were estimated by permuting HLA or CMV assignments 20 times. In a later analysis, co-occurring TCRs were grouped using DBSCAN, and TCRdist sequence similarity was added for clustering within HLA-allele-positive subsets. Repertoires with fewer than 30,000 or more than 120,000 public chains were left out of co-occurrence clustering, as were about 5 repertoires with anomalous nucleotide sharing. TCRdb retrieved this table from immuneACCESS and kept in-frame rearrangements only. Not all clones are present; in checked studies, unresolved V genes account for under half, and no reason is known for the remainder. D and trimming come from the DNA, and the V and J calls and clone size come from that table. The sample table contains around 170,000 clones; only one count was recorded for more than 70% of them. In total, the top ten clones hold roughly 1.6% of the sample.

Cut back by 1 base and 6 bases, the V and J ends lie 13 bases apart. CDR1 SGHRS and CDR2 YFSETQ were looked up in the germline V gene. From the cysteine up to the phenylalanine, the CDR3 has a length of 14 residues. The read is trimmed to its CDR3 DNA, 42 bases read in frame from base 1. The cohort comprised 666 healthy bone marrow donors. All cohort members were sampled while nominally healthy, although unrecorded immune exposures were likely present. The donor was CMV seronegative and belonged to the group of around 400 seronegative cohort members. Each donor provided a peripheral blood sample, and peripheral blood mononuclear cells were used for TCR beta sequencing. Genomic DNA extraction from the blood cell samples was performed with the Qiagen DNeasy Blood Extraction Kit. These data originate in a study of cytomegalovirus exposure and HLA in healthy donors (dated by TCRdb to between 2016 and 2019). Concerning the study at large: An earlier analysis of approximately 640 of the donors reported about 290 Gb of sequence data and 117 million unique TCR beta sequences from roughly 180 million T cells. An early release that covered about 640 HLA-typed donors contained about 300 gigabases of sequencing data and some 87 million unique TCR sequences. The genetic ancestry cluster associated with self-reported Caucasian donors included 81% of the roughly 410 genotyped donors. The aim of the study was to test whether cataloging public T cell receptors could identify signatures of past pathogen exposure. The T cell repertoires of 670 or so subjects were profiled by immunosequencing and related to cytomegalovirus serostatus. A separate validation cohort of 90 to 150 different subjects was used in addition to the 666-subject first cohort. The study combined high-throughput TCR immunosequencing, statistical association of individual TCRs with disease status, and machine learning to predict cytomegalovirus infection status. A later analysis re-examined previously published TCR beta repertoires from 600 to 700 donors and added high-resolution HLA genotyping to investigate patterns of TCR occurrence. Rather than using new phenotypic data, the later analysis identified candidate immune exposures from TCR beta sequences and from how often those sequences occurred across donors. To decide whether each TCR beta V gene segment behaved as functional or pseudogenic, an earlier analysis of some 600 of the donors relied on high-throughput TCR beta sequencing. Alongside the repertoire data, information on donor age, sex, ethnicity and CMV serostatus was compiled. Genome-wide SNP genotypes for about three fifths of the roughly 670 donors were used in a later genetic analysis, which treated that subset as a discovery cohort. All discovery cohort repertoires had been generated on a single sequencing platform. Class I and class II HLA loci were covered by the typing at four-digit resolution. Typing coverage differed by locus: A, B, C, DRB1 and DQB1 were typed in roughly 620-630 donors, DQA1 in 522, DPA1 in roughly 590, and DPB1 in around 490. A few DR-DQ haplotypes were handled as single units for association and clustering because linkage in the cohort was strong. Across 300 to 500 genotyped donors of the cohort, an average of about 250,000 unique TCR beta nucleotide sequences per donor were sequenced, and 15% to 20% of those sequences were non-productive. Study-wide conclusions, independent of this receptor: A few of the identified cytomegalovirus-associated TCR beta chains were confirmed in vitro to be specific for cytomegalovirus antigens. In an earlier analysis of fewer than 750 of the donors, most TCR beta V segments were observed in productive rearrangements about 90% or about 30% of the time, broadly matching IMGT annotations. Compared with equally common non-associated chains, HLA-associated TCR beta chains in a later analysis were more clonally expanded and had lower generation probabilities. Because HLA typing was missing for some donors at each locus, association tests included only the typed subset. The only immune exposure information available for the cohort was CMV serostatus. According to a later genetic analysis, donors in an Asian-associated ancestry cluster had fewer N-insertions in productive TCRs than the approximately 670-donor mean. Cytomegalovirus status was reported to be diagnosed by the classifier with high specificity and sensitivity in both the original and validation cohorts. Most TCR sequences were observed very rarely across donors, whereas some public TCRs were present in many individuals. A further reported finding was that TCR beta sequences accurately predicted the HLA-A and HLA-B alleles for most subjects in the first cohort. Because the 87-base-pair reads could not distinguish some IMGT-functional V segments, including TRBV6-2 and TRBV6-3, those segments were excluded. The sequencing pipeline was judged likely to have produced a cluster of highly shared sequence variants as a technical artifact. Correlated functional status among segregating V segments might be attributable to linkage disequilibrium, but an unknown experimental factor could not be ruled out. Strong co-occurrence of HLA alleles, especially DR and DQ, made assigning TCR associations to individual alleles difficult. A later analysis reported that several top co-occurrence clusters appeared linked to parvovirus B19, influenza, CMV and Epstein-Barr virus. Roughly uniform sequencing depth across donors was assumed in presence/absence analyses, although this assumption may not hold. The authors suggested that the approach could potentially be extended to other disease states and immunological phenotypes. Most CMV-associated TCR beta chains appeared to be HLA-restricted in a later analysis, and the HLA associations seemed to be driven largely by CMV exposure. In a later analysis, the rate of TCR association differed among HLA loci, with DRB1 alleles having the most associated TCRs and HLA-C alleles having the fewest. At a false discovery rate of 0.05, a later analysis linked under 20,000 TCR beta sequences to specific HLA alleles. The study listed 150 to 200 TCR beta chains as associated with cytomegalovirus. In a later genetic analysis, a missense DCLRE1C variant was associated with V-gene and J-gene trimming of TCR beta chains, and the association was replicated in an independent cohort. Over 15 rarely observed V segments, including chromosome 9 orphons, were excluded from the earlier analysis of almost 600 of the donors because counts were too low. This cohort had only TCR beta chains sequenced, and the lack of alpha or paired-chain data limited which features could be detected.

The sequence joins TRBV5-1 to TRBJ1-2; the D gene assignment is ambiguous. The clonotype comes from a girl aged 10 to 17 in good health and CMV-seronegative. Specimen: PBMCs. The bases read TGCGCCAGCAGCTTGAGGACGGAGGAGGATGGCTACACCTTC. The encoded protein is CASSLRTEEDGYTF.